The 9 T cell receptor beta chains reported below all come from one sample, sequenced in a study of T cell responses to AZD1222 COVID-19 vaccine. Data came from immunoSEQ multiplex PCR; TCRdb stores just in-frame clones and leaves some out. Counted here are approximately 5,800 clones, approximately 89% occurring once; the ten biggest clones make up 15%. Source: peripheral blood, taken 28 days after the second AZD1222 dose. These TCRs come from an adult who received the AZD1222 COVID-19 vaccine.

This chain joins TRBV18 and TRBJ1-1; TRBD1 is a possible D gene (5 bases). Trimming stripped 5 bases from V and 11 bases from J, with 15 bases between. CDR1 and CDR2 from the germline V gene are KGHSH and LQKENI. The CDR3 covers 12 residues. CDR3 DNA: TGTGCCAGCTCAATAGTGGGGGAAGAGGCTTTCTTT. This translates into CASSIVGEEAFF.

This chain joins TRBV2 and TRBJ1-2; possible D gene TRBD1, 5 bases. Trimming shortened V by 5 bases and J by 8 bases, and 15 bases separated the two germline ends. Germline values: CDR1 SNHLY, CDR2 FYNNEI. The CDR3 loop spans 13 amino acids. The CDR3 region is CASSSGDRGGYTF. CDR3 nucleotide sequence: TGTGCCAGCAGTTCGGGGGACCGGGGAGGCTACACCTTC.

The chain uses TRBV7-3 and TRBJ2-3; D uncertain. The V gene's germline CDR1 is SGHTA and CDR2 FQGTGA. The CDR3 spans 14 residues. Trimming removed 5 bases from V and 4 bases from J, with 13 bases in between. Here the CDR3 reads CASSPTRSSDTQYF. The CDR3 DNA reads TGTGCCAGCAGCCCCACGAGGAGTTCAGATACGCAGTATTTT. Full variable domain (rest looked up from reference TRBV7-3 and TRBJ2-3): GAGVSQTPSNKVTEKGKYVELRCDPISGHTALYWYRQSLGQGPEFLIYFQGTGAADDSGLPNDRFFAVRPEGSVSTLKIQRTERGDSAVYLCASSPTRSSDTQYFGPGTRLTVL.

This chain joins TRBV5-1 and TRBJ1-1; D is unclear. Deletions cut 5 bases from V and 3 bases from J, with 5 bases between. CDR1 SGHRS and CDR2 YFSETQ come from the germline V gene. The CDR3 consists of 11 residues. The CDR3 DNA reads as TGCGCCAGCAGGAAGGACACTGAAGCTTTCTTT. It is translated as CASRKDTEAFF.

The V gene is TRBV28, the J gene TRBJ2-1; 10 bases line up with TRBD2. Per germline, CDR1 MDHEN and CDR2 SYDVKM. The length of the CDR3 is 17 residues. With 4 bases clipped from V and 2 bases from J, the junction kept 8 bases outside the gene matches. The CDR3 spells CASSSRLGLAAYNEQFF. The CDR3 DNA sequence: TGTGCCAGCAGTTCACGTCTAGGACTAGCGGCCTACAATGAGCAGTTCTTC.

The V gene is TRBV7-2, the J gene TRBJ2-1; D is uncertain. Germline CDR1 reads SGHTA; CDR2 reads FQGNSA. The CDR3 runs 12 residues. Trimming left V 2 bases short and J 7 bases short, with 6 bases between. The chain's CDR3 is CASSLYGNEQFF. The CDR3 DNA reads TGTGCCAGCAGCTTATACGGTAATGAGCAGTTCTTC.

The rearrangement joins TRBV6-5 to TRBJ2-1; 10 bases agree with TRBD2. The germline V gene encodes CDR1 MNHEY and CDR2 SVGAGI. The CDR3 is 12 amino acids. The CDR3 sequence: CAGLAVFNEQFF. The DNA for the CDR3 is TGTGCTGGACTAGCGGTATTCAATGAGCAGTTCTTC.

The chain uses TRBV3-1 (or the pseudogene TRBV3-2) and TRBJ1-2; tentatively, D is TRBD1 (5 bases). V lost 1 base, J lost 8 bases, and 14 bases lay in between. The CDR3 runs to 14 residues. Germline lookup yields CDR1 LGHDT and CDR2 YNNKEL (reference sequence). CDR3 residues: CASSQGGGTKGYTF. The DNA for the CDR3 is TGTGCCAGCAGCCAAGGGGGGGGTACTAAGGGCTACACCTTC.

V usage is TRBV30 and J usage is TRBJ1-6; TRBD1 might be the D (5 bases). The CDR3 is 15 residues long. Looked up from germline, CDR1 is GTSNPN and CDR2 is SVGIG (reference sequence). Trimming pared 2 bases from V and 8 bases from J, leaving 16 bases between. The CDR3 region has the DNA TGTGCCTGGAGTTGGGGACGTCTCAACGATTCACCCCTCCACTTT. Protein: CAWSWGRLNDSPLHF.